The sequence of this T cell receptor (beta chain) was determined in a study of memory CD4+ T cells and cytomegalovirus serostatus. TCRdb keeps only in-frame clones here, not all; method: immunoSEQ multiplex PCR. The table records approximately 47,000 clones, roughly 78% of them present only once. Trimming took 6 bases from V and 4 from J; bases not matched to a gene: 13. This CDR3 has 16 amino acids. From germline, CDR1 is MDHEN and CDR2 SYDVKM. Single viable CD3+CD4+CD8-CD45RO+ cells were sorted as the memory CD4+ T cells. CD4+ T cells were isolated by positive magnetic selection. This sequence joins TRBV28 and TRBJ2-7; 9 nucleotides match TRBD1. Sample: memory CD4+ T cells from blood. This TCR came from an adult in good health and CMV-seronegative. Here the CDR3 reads CASSLTGGSLSYEQYF. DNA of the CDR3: TGTGCCAGCAGCCTTACAGGGGGCAGTCTTAGTTACGAGCAGTACTTC. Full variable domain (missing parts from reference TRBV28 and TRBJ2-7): DVKVTQSSRYLVKRTGEKVFLECVQDMDHENMFWYRQDPGLGLRLIYFSYDVKMKEKGDIPEGYSVSREKKERFSLILESASTNQTSMYLCASSLTGGSLSYEQYFGPGTRLTVT.